This TCR beta chain was captured by sequencing in a study of control samples from healthy donors and cancer patients. Per the germline V gene, CDR1 is SGHVS and CDR2 is FNYEAQ. The CDR3 length is 15 residues. The trim removed 4 bases at V and 6 bases at J, leaving 9 bases unmatched. Assay: immunoSEQ multiplex PCR; the TCRdb copy retains only in-frame clones and omits some. Of some 120,000 clones in the sample, approximately 92% are singletons; the top ten hold 1% to 1.4%. V gene TRBV7-6 combines with J gene TRBJ2-3; TRBD2 matches 8 bases. The sequenced material came from PBMCs. This clonotype was sampled from a woman aged 45-60 years with colorectal cancer. The CDR3 DNA reads TGTGCCAGCAGCTCCCTAAGCGGGAGTTACGATACGCAGTATTTT. Protein product: CASSSLSGSYDTQYF.